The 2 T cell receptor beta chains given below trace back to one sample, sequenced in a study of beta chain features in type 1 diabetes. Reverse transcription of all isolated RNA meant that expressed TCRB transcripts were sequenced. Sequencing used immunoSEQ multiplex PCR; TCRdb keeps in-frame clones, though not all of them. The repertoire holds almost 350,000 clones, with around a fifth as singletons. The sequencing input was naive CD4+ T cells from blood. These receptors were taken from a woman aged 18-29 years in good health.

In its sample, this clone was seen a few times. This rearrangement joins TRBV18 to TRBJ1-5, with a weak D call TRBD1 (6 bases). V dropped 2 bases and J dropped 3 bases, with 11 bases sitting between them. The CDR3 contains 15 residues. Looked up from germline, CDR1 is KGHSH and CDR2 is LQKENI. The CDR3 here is CASSPTGNLNQPQHF. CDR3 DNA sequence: TGTGCCAGCTCACCAACAGGGAATCTCAATCAGCCCCAGCATTTT.

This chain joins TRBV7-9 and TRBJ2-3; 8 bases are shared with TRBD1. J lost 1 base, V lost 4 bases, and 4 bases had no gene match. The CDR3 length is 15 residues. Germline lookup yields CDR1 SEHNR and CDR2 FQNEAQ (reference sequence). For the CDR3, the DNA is TGTGCCAGCAGCTACGACAGGGGCCGCACAGATACGCAGTATTTT. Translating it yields CASSYDRGRTDTQYF. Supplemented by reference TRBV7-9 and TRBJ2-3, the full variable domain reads DTGVSQNPRHKITKRGQNVTFRCDPISEHNRLYWYRQTLGQGPEFLTYFQNEAQLEKSRLLSDRFSAERPKGSFSTLEIQRTEQGDSAMYLCASSYDRGRTDTQYFGPGTRLTVL.